Detailed here is one T cell receptor (beta chain). The table came from immunoSEQ multiplex PCR; TCRdb's copy has only in-frame clones and leaves some out. The data show some 48,000 clones, with approximately 91% seen just once and around 6.7% held by the top ten. These data come from a study of OX40 agonist ivuxolimab in advanced cancers. CDR1 and CDR2 (germline): SEHNR, FQNEAQ (reference sequence). The CDR3 covers 16 residues. Trimming at V came to 3 bases and at J to 4 bases, leaving 7 bases not matched to a gene. This TCR derives from an adult with an advanced solid tumor such as melanoma, head and neck, liver or kidney cancer. The sample consisted of CD4+ or CD8+ T cells sorted from blood, taken in a trial of the OX40 agonist ivuxolimab. The chain couples TRBV7-9 to TRBJ2-1; 9 bases align to TRBD2. The CDR3 is CASSFSLAGNYNEQFF. DNA for the CDR3: TGTGCCAGCAGCTTTTCTCTAGCGGGGAATTACAATGAGCAGTTCTTC.